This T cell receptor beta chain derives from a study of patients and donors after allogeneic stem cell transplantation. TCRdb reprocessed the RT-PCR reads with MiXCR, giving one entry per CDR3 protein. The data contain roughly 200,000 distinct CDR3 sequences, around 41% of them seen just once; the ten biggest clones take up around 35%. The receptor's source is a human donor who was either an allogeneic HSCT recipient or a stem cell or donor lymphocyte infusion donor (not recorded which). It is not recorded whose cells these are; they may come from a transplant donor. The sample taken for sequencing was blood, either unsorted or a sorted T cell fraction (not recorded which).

CDR3 DNA sequence: TGCAGTGCTAGAGCCGGAGATAAGCGGTACGAGCAGTACTTC. Protein product: CSARAGDKRYEQYF. The chain employs TRBV20-1 and TRBJ2-7, with TRBD2 as a possible D gene (5 bases). Germline V gene sequence: CDR1 DFQATT, CDR2 SNEGSKA (reference sequence). V shed 1 base and J shed 4 bases, with 14 bases lying between them. The CDR3 spans 14 residues.